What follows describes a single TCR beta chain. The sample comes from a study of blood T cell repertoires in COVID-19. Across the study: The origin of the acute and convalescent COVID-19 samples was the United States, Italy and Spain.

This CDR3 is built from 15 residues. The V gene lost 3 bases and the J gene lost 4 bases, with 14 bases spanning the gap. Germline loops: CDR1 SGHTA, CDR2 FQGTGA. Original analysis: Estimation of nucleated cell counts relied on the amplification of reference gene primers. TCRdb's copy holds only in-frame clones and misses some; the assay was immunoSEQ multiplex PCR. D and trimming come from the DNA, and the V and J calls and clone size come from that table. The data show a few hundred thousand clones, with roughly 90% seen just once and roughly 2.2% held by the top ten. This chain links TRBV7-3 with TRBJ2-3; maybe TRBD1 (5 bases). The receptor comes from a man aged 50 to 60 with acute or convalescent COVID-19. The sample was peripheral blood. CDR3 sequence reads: CASSFLGQTADTQYF. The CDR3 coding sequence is TGTGCCAGCAGCTTCCTCGGTCAGACAGCAGATACGCAGTATTTT.